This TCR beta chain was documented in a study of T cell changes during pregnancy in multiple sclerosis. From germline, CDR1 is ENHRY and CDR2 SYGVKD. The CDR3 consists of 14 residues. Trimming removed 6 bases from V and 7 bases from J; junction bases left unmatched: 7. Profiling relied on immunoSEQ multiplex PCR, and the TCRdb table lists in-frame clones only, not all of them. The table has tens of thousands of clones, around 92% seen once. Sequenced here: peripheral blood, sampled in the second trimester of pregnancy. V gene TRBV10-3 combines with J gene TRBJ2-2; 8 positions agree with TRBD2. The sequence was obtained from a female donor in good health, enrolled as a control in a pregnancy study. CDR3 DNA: TGTGCCATCAGGGCTCGGGAGGGCAGCGGGGAGCTGTTTTTT. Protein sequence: CAIRAREGSGELFF.